The 15 T cell receptor beta chains below were found in one sample sequenced in a study of blood T cells in healthy people across ages. A second PCR of 7 to 11 cycles used a sample-barcoded 5' primer and a J-beta primer mix. MiXCR, run by TCRdb on the 5' RACE reads, gives a single entry per CDR3 protein. The data hold about 1.5 million distinct CDR3 sequences, with approximately 39% observed a single time. Input material: blood. The receptors stem from a woman aged 18-35 years in good health.

Concerning this clonotype: At one boundary the junction diverges from the germline segment, which might be a read error. The chain uses TRBV7-8 and TRBJ2-7; 9 bases line up with TRBD1. The length of the CDR3 is 13 residues. CDR1 and CDR2 from the germline V gene are SGHVS and FQNEAQ. The DNA for the CDR3 is TGTGCCAGCAGACACAGGGGGCCCTATGAGCAGTACTTC. This gives the protein CASRHRGPYEQYF.

This clonotype was picked up a small number of times. The gene calls are TRBV3-1 and TRBJ2-3, with 10 bases aligning to TRBD1. Trimming at V came to 4 bases and at J to 2 bases, leaving 3 bases not matched to a gene. This CDR3 comprises 15 residues. Per germline, CDR1 LGHDT and CDR2 YNNKEL (reference sequence). The CDR3: CASSPGQGFTDTQYF. CDR3 DNA: TGTGCCAGCAGCCCGGGACAGGGGTTCACAGATACGCAGTATTTT.

This clonotype occurred a few times. The chain employs TRBV11-2 and TRBJ2-1, with 8 nucleotides matching TRBD1. Germline V gene data show CDR1 as SGHAT and CDR2 as FQNNGV. V was pared by 0 bases and J by 5 bases, with 9 bases of the junction left unmatched. The CDR3 extends over 17 amino acids. The CDR3 loop is CASSLELRTGYDNEQFF. The CDR3 DNA reads as TGTGCCAGCAGCTTAGAGCTCCGGACAGGGTACGACAATGAGCAGTTCTTC.

The V and J genes are TRBV24-1 and TRBJ2-1; TRBD1 matches at 10 bases. V lost 2 bases and J lost 6; bases outside the gene matches: 0. The CDR3 consists of 14 residues. Germline CDR1 KGHDR, CDR2 SFDVKD. The DNA for the CDR3 is TGTGCCACCAGTGATTGGACAGGGGGCAATGAGCAGTTCTTC. Translation: CATSDWTGGNEQFF.

There are a few counts of this clonotype. The chain recombines TRBV20-1 with TRBJ2-1, with 9 bases aligning to TRBD2. The germline gives CDR1 DFQATT, CDR2 SNEGSKA (reference sequence). CDR3 length: 15 amino acids. J lost 3 bases, V lost 1 base, and 4 bases had no gene match. CDR3 sequence (DNA): TGCAGTGCTAGAGTTAGCGGGAGAGTCTACAATGAGCAGTTCTTC. Protein product: CSARVSGRVYNEQFF.

This clonotype appeared a few times. The genes are TRBV21-1 and TRBJ2-3; TRBD1, the table's D call, was not compared with the DNA. TRBV21-1 is termed a pseudogene. The CDR3 extends over 11 amino acids. The CDR3 bases are TGTGCCAGCCCCGAGGGGCATACGCAGTATTTT. It codes for CASPEGHTQYF.

In this sample, this clonotype turned up a few times. This chain connects TRBV3-1 to TRBJ2-7, with D possibly being TRBD1 (5 bases). CDR1 is LGHDT and CDR2 is YNNKEL in the germline V gene (reference sequence). The germline V and J ends were trimmed by 0 bases and 0 bases, with 12 bases remaining between them. This CDR3 is 16 amino acids long. As DNA, the CDR3 is TGTGCCAGCAGCCAAGAAGGGTGGGGCGGCTCCTACGAGCAGTACTTC. As protein: CASSQEGWGGSYEQYF.

This clonotype came up a few times. This chain joins TRBV29-1 and TRBJ1-1; D is uncertain. Germline V gene lookup returns CDR1 SQVTM and CDR2 ANQGSEA. With 7 bases removed from V and 1 base from J, the gap between germline ends came to 13 bases. The CDR3 sequence is 13 residues long. In DNA form, the CDR3 reads TGCAGCGGAGGCTCACAGTGGAACACTGAAGCTTTCTTT. Residues: CSGGSQWNTEAFF.

The V gene is TRBV6-2 or TRBV6-3, the J gene TRBJ2-3; TRBD2 matches at 11 bases. The CDR3 is 17 amino acids. Germline CDR1 and CDR2: MNHEY and SVGEGT. The V and J ends lost 2 bases and 6 bases, in that order; junction bases with no gene match: 10. CDR3 protein: CASSYAYLAGGPDTQYF. CDR3 sequence (DNA): TGTGCCAGCAGTTACGCCTACCTAGCGGGAGGTCCCGATACGCAGTATTTT.

This clonotype appeared once. This chain joins TRBV20-1 and TRBJ2-6, with a weak D call TRBD1 (5 bases). The germline gives CDR1 DFQATT, CDR2 SNEGSKA (reference sequence). CDR3 size: 14 residues. Trimming stripped 1 base from V and 11 bases from J, with 15 bases between. The CDR3 protein is CSARGGKGNDVLTF. CDR3 bases: TGCAGTGCTAGAGGGGGCAAGGGAAATGACGTCCTGACTTTC.

This clonotype was found a few times. The gene calls are TRBV7-2 and TRBJ2-3, with D possibly being TRBD1 (5 bases). The CDR3 is made up of 13 amino acids. From germline, CDR1 is SGHTA and CDR2 FQGNSA. Trimming took off 3 bases at V and 5 bases at J, with 9 bases between the two ends. The CDR3 loop is CASSFDSGDTQYF. The CDR3 region has the DNA TGTGCCAGCAGCTTCGACAGTGGAGATACGCAGTATTTT.

Only a few counts were recorded for this clonotype. This chain uses TRBV10-3 with TRBJ1-2, with D possibly TRBD1 on 5 matching bases. Trimming took off 6 bases at V and 4 bases at J, with 15 bases between the two ends. Germline V gene data show CDR1 as ENHRY and CDR2 as SYGVKD. The CDR3 is 14 residues long. CDR3 sequence: CAISTRVGLYGYTF. The CDR3 nucleotides are TGTGCCATCAGCACGAGGGTGGGGCTCTATGGCTACACCTTC.

The sample holds a few counts of this clonotype. CDR3 region: CASSLMGDPYNEQFF. CDR3 bases: TGTGCCAGCAGCCTAATGGGCGATCCCTACAATGAGCAGTTCTTC. The rearrangement joins TRBV7-3 to TRBJ2-1, with D unclear. Germline-derived CDR1 and CDR2 are SGHTA and FQGTGA. The CDR3 is made up of 15 amino acids. Trimming pared 5 bases from V and 2 bases from J, leaving 13 bases between.

This clonotype was seen a handful of times. The rearrangement uses TRBV10-3 and TRBJ1-1; no firm D call. V was shortened by 2 bases and J by 2 bases, with 9 bases between the two germline ends. The CDR3 length is 14 residues. Germline loops: CDR1 ENHRY, CDR2 SYGVKD. CDR3 in amino acids: CAISEGRKNTEAFF. CDR3 coding DNA: TGTGCCATCAGTGAGGGGAGGAAAAACACTGAAGCTTTCTTT.

This clonotype was counted only a few times. This chain connects TRBV28 to TRBJ2-7; D is perhaps TRBD1 (6 bases). Trimming pared 4 bases from V and 2 bases from J, leaving 15 bases between. The CDR3 extends over 15 amino acids. From germline, CDR1 is MDHEN and CDR2 SYDVKM. This CDR3 reads CASSSLGQFPYEQYF. CDR3 DNA sequence: TGTGCCAGCAGTTCGCTCGGACAGTTTCCCTACGAGCAGTACTTC.